These T cell receptor beta chains were read from a single sample in a study of a mutant IDH1 vaccine in newly diagnosed glioma. Their antigen targets remain unknown. Sequencing was performed with immunoSEQ multiplex PCR; in TCRdb, only in-frame clones are kept and a portion is missing. This sample has approximately 84,000 clones, with 75% to 85% found just once. The sample was PBMCs, taken from a glioma patient whose treatment included an IDH1 peptide vaccine. The receptors stem from a man aged 35 to 55 with glioma. Both conserved end residues are trimmed from each CDR3.

v_gene: TRBV2; j_gene: TRBJ2-2; CDR3aa: ASSRDYPPTGELF
v_gene: TRBV5-1; j_gene: TRBJ1-6; CDR3aa: ASSGPPLH
v_gene: TRBV30; j_gene: TRBJ2-3; CDR3aa: ACAPDGLSTDTQY
v_gene: TRBV13; j_gene: TRBJ2-7; CDR3aa: ASSPGLAERYEQY
v_gene: TRBV7-6; j_gene: TRBJ2-7; CDR3aa: ASSPGTTYYEQY
v_gene: TRBV11-3; j_gene: TRBJ2-2; CDR3aa: ASSLAREGPAGELF
v_gene: TRBV27; j_gene: TRBJ2-4; CDR3aa: ASSPGTSGRNIQY
v_gene: TRBV5-6; j_gene: TRBJ2-5; CDR3aa: ASSPICRTRDTQETQY
v_gene: TRBV6-4; j_gene: TRBJ2-5; CDR3aa: ASSDLPGQQY
v_gene: TRBV6-5; j_gene: TRBJ1-3; CDR3aa: ASSYHTNSGNTIY
v_gene: TRBV5-6; j_gene: TRBJ1-1; CDR3aa: ASSGRRGGYTEAF
v_gene: TRBV6-1; j_gene: TRBJ2-5; CDR3aa: ASSVGRAGASGETQY
v_gene: TRBV28; j_gene: TRBJ2-7; CDR3aa: ASSSDRAGSYEQY
v_gene: TRBV10-1; j_gene: TRBJ2-7; CDR3aa: ASSDYSSGGSYEQY
v_gene: TRBV5-4; j_gene: TRBJ2-5; CDR3aa: ASSIKRQGETQY
v_gene: TRBV6-5; j_gene: TRBJ2-7; CDR3aa: ASSPTSYEQY
v_gene: TRBV4-1; j_gene: TRBJ2-7; CDR3aa: ASSQDDGQGAYEQY
v_gene: TRBV11-2; j_gene: TRBJ2-1; CDR3aa: ASSNGVFGGNEQF
v_gene: TRBV7-2; j_gene: TRBJ1-1; CDR3aa: ASSLAIQGNTEAF
v_gene: TRBV13; j_gene: TRBJ2-4; CDR3aa: ASSATDKNIQY
v_gene: TRBV11-3; j_gene: TRBJ1-1; CDR3aa: ASSYRGDTEAF
v_gene: TRBV2; j_gene: TRBJ2-7; CDR3aa: ASSGGLAVYEQY
v_gene: TRBV9; j_gene: TRBJ1-2; CDR3aa: ASSGGTEYYGYT
v_gene: TRBV11-2; j_gene: TRBJ2-7; CDR3aa: ASSLVGSGGGYEQY
v_gene: TRBV6-5; j_gene: TRBJ1-1; CDR3aa: ASKINTEAF
v_gene: TRBV4-2; j_gene: TRBJ2-7; CDR3aa: ASSQGKGGTGMDEQY
v_gene: TRBV9; j_gene: TRBJ2-5; CDR3aa: ASRGSTETQY
v_gene: TRBV5-1; j_gene: TRBJ2-1; CDR3aa: ASSEDSNFGQF
v_gene: TRBV5-6; j_gene: TRBJ2-7; CDR3aa: ASSRVSAYEQY
v_gene: TRBV2; j_gene: TRBJ2-1; CDR3aa: ATERGGSNEQF
v_gene: TRBV19; j_gene: TRBJ1-1; CDR3aa: ASSPGHLTEAF
v_gene: TRBV9; j_gene: TRBJ2-5; CDR3aa: ASSAQGETQY
v_gene: TRBV28; j_gene: TRBJ2-7; CDR3aa: RTRGQGNHEQY
v_gene: TRBV18; j_gene: TRBJ1-4; CDR3aa: ASSPPGAANEKLF
v_gene: TRBV27; j_gene: TRBJ2-1; CDR3aa: ASRPGQNNEQF
v_gene: TRBV7-2; j_gene: TRBJ2-5; CDR3aa: ASSLRPSYREETQY
v_gene: TRBV7-6; j_gene: TRBJ2-7; CDR3aa: ASSMTSGGYEQY
v_gene: TRBV13; j_gene: TRBJ2-3; CDR3aa: ASSQYTRTSGRGITDTQY
v_gene: TRBV30; j_gene: TRBJ2-2; CDR3aa: AWTRQGADTGELF
v_gene: TRBV19; j_gene: TRBJ2-1; CDR3aa: ASRWGNEQF
v_gene: TRBV5-3; j_gene: TRBJ1-1; CDR3aa: ARSLVFSGQGLANTEAF
v_gene: TRBV9; j_gene: TRBJ2-2; CDR3aa: ASSVAGSNTGELF
v_gene: TRBV27; j_gene: TRBJ1-1; CDR3aa: ASSRNRGMNTEAF
v_gene: TRBV7-2; j_gene: TRBJ1-5; CDR3aa: ASSPREGGNQPQH
v_gene: TRBV5-1; j_gene: TRBJ2-5; CDR3aa: ASSQGLRGHAEETQY
v_gene: TRBV19; j_gene: TRBJ2-2; CDR3aa: ASSIGAPTSGRAGELF
v_gene: TRBV7-8; j_gene: TRBJ1-1; CDR3aa: ASSLGQGAGTEAF
v_gene: TRBV27; j_gene: TRBJ1-1; CDR3aa: ASSLLGKNTEAF
v_gene: TRBV9; j_gene: TRBJ2-3; CDR3aa: ASSTSGRADTQY
v_gene: TRBV6-6; j_gene: TRBJ2-3; CDR3aa: ASSYGSRSTDTQY
v_gene: TRBV11-2; j_gene: TRBJ2-2; CDR3aa: ASSLDRRNTGELF